Detailed here is one T cell receptor beta chain. Unique molecular identifiers tagged the TCRbeta library. TCRdb recomputed calls from the PCR reads with MiXCR, one row per CDR3 protein. The sample has about 540,000 distinct CDR3 sequences, 27% seen once. These data come from a study of T-cell reconstitution after alpha-beta-depleted transplantation in children. The germline V gene encodes CDR1 SGHRS and CDR2 YFSETQ. The germline V and J ends were trimmed by 2 bases and 2 bases, with 8 bases remaining between them. This CDR3 is built from 13 residues. The rearrangement links TRBV5-1 to TRBJ2-7; possibly TRBD1 for D (6 bases). Material: PBMCs, obtained before TCRalphabeta/CD19-depleted stem cell transplant. This clonotype was obtained from a boy under two years old with Wiskott-Aldrich syndrome, due to receive a stem cell transplant. The CDR3 coding sequence is TGCGCCAGCAGCTTTACAGGGCCCTACGAGCAGTACTTC. This codes for CASSFTGPYEQYF. Full variable domain (remainder filled in from reference TRBV5-1 and TRBJ2-7): KAGVTQTPRYLIKTRGQQVTLSCSPISGHRSVSWYQQTPGQGLQFLFEYFSETQRNKGNFPGRFSGRQFSNSRSEMNVSTLELGDSALYLCASSFTGPYEQYFGPGTRLTVT.